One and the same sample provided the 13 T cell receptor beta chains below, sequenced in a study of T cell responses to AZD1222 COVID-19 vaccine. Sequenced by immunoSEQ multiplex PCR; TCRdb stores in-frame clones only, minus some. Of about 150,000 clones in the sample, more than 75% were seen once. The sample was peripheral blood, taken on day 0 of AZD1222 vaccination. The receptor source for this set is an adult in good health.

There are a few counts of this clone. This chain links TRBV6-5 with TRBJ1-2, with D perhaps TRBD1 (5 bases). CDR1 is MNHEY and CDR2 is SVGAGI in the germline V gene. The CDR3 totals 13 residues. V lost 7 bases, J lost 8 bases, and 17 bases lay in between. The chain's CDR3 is CASTIRRGHGYTF. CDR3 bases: TGTGCCAGCACCATAAGGAGGGGCCACGGCTACACCTTC.

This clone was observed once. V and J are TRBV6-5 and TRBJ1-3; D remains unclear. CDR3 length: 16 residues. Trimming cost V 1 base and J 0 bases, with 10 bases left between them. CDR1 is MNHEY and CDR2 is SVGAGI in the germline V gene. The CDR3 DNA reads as TGTGCCAGCAGTTACTTGGCTCCCTACTCTGGAAACACCATATATTTT. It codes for CASSYLAPYSGNTIYF.

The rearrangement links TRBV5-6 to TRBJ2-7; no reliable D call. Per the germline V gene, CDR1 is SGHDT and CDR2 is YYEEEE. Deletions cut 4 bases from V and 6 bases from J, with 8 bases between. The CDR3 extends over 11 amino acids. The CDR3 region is CASSRDSEQYF. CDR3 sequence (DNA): TGTGCCAGCAGCCGTGATAGCGAGCAGTACTTC.

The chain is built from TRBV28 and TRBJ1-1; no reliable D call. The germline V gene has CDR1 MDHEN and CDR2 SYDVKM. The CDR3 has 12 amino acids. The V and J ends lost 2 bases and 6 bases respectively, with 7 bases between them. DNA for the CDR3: TGTGCCAGCAGTTTAACGGTCTCTGAAGCTTTCTTT. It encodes CASSLTVSEAFF.

The CDR3 sequence: CASSAGLAVNEQYF. CDR3 bases: TGTGCCAGCAGCGCGGGACTAGCGGTTAACGAGCAGTACTTC. V is TRBV6-6 and J is TRBJ2-7; TRBD2 aligns across 11 bases. Germline V gives CDR1 MNHNY, CDR2 SVGAGI (reference sequence). The CDR3 runs 14 residues. V trimming: 6 bases; J trimming: 5 bases; junction bases outside the gene matches: 6.

CDR3 coding DNA: TGTGCCAGCAGTGAATCCCCCACAGGGAGTCAGCCCCAGCATTTT. Translating gives CASSESPTGSQPQHF. J is TRBJ1-5 and V is TRBV25-1; D perhaps matches TRBD1 (6 bases). V gave up 1 base and J gave up 6 bases, with 13 bases separating them. The length of the CDR3 is 15 residues. Per the germline V gene, CDR1 is MGHDK and CDR2 is SYGVNS.

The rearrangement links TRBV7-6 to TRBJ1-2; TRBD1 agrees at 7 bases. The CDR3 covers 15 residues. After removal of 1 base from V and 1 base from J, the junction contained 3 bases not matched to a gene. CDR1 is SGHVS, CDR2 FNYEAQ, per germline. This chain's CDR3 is CASSLGPGGNYGYTF. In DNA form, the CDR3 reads TGTGCCAGCAGCTTAGGGCCAGGGGGTAACTATGGCTACACCTTC.

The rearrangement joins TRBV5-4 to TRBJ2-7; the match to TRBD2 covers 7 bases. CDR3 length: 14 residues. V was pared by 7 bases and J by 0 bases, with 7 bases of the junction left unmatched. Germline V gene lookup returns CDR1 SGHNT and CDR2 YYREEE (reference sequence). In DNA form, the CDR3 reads TGTGCCAGCTCAGGGCGGGAGAGCTCCTACGAGCAGTACTTC. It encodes CASSGRESSYEQYF.

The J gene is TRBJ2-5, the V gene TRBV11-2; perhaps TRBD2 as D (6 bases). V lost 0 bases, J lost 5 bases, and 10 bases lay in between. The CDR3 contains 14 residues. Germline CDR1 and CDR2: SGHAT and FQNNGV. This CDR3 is CASSLDPAGETQYF. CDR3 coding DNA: TGTGCCAGCAGCTTAGACCCCGCGGGGGAGACCCAGTACTTC.

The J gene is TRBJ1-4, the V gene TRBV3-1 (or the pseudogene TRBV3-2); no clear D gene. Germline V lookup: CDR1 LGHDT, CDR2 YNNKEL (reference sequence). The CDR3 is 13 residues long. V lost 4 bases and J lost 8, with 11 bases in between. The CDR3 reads CASSPWDKEKLFF. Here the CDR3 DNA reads TGTGCCAGCAGCCCCTGGGATAAAGAAAAACTGTTTTTT.

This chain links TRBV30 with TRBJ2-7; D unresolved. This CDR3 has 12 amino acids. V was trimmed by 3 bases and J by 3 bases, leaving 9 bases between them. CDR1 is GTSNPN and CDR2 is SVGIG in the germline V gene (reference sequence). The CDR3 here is CAWRDGNYEQYF. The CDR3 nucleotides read TGTGCCTGGAGAGACGGCAACTACGAGCAGTACTTC.

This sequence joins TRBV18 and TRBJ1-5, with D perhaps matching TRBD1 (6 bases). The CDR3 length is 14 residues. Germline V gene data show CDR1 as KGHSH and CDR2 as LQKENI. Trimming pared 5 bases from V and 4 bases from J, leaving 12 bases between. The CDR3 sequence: CASSTGLRNQPQHF. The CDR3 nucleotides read TGTGCCAGCTCAACAGGGTTAAGGAATCAGCCCCAGCATTTT.

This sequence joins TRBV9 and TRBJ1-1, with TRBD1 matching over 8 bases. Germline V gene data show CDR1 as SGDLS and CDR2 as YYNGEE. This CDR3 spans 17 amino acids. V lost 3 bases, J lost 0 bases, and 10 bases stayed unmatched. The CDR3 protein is CASSATGVGPMNTEAFF. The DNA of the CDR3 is TGTGCCAGCAGCGCGACAGGGGTTGGCCCCATGAACACTGAAGCTTTCTTT.